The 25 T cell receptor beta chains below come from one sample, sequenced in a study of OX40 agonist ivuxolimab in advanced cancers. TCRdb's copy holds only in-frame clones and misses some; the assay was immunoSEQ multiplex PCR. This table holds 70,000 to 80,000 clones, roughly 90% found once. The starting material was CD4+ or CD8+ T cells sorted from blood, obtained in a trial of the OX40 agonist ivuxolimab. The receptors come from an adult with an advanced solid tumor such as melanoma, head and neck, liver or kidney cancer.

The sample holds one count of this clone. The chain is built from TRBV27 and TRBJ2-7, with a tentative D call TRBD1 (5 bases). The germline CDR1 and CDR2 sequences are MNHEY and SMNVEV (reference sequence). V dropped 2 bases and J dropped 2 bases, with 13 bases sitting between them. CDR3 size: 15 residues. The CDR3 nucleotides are TGTGCCAGCAGTTTAAGATCCGGACACACCTACGAGCAGTACTTC. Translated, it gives CASSLRSGHTYEQYF.

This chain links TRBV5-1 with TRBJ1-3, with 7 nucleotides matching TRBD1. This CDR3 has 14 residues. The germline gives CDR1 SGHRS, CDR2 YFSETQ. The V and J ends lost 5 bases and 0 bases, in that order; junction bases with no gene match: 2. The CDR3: CASRGDSSGNTIYF. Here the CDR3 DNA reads TGCGCCAGCAGGGGGGACAGCTCTGGAAACACCATATATTTT. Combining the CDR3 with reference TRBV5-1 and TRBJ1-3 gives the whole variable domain KAGVTQTPRYLIKTRGQQVTLSCSPISGHRSVSWYQQTPGQGLQFLFEYFSETQRNKGNFPGRFSGRQFSNSRSEMNVSTLELGDSALYLCASRGDSSGNTIYFGEGSWLTVV.

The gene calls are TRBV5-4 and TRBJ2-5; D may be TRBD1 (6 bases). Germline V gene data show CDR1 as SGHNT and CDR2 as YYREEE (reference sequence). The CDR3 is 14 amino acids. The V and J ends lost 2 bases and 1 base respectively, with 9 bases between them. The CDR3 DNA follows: TGTGCCAGCAGCTTACAGGGTAGCCAAGAGACCCAGTACTTC. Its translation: CASSLQGSQETQYF.

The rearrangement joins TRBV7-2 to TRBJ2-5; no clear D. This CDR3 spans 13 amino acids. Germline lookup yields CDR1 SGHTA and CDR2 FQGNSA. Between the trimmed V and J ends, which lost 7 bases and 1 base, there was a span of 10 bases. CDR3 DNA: TGTGCCAGCACCACCCGTACCCAAGAGACCCAGTACTTC. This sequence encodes CASTTRTQETQYF.

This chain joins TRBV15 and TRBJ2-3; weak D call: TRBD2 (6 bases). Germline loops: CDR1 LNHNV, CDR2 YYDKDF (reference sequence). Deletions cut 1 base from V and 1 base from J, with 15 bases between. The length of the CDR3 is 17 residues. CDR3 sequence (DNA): TGTGCCACCAGCAGAGGTTTAGCGGCCGGGGGCACAGATACGCAGTATTTT. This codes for CATSRGLAAGGTDTQYF.

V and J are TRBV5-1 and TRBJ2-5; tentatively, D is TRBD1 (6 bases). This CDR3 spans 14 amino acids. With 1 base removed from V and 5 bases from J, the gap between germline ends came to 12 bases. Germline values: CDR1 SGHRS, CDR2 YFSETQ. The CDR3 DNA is TGCGCCAGCAGCTTGAGAGGGGGATTTGAGACCCAGTACTTC. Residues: CASSLRGGFETQYF.

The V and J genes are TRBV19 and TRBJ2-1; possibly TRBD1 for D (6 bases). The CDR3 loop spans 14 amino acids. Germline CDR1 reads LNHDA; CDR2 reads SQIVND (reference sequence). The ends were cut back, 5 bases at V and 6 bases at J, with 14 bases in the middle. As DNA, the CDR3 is TGTGCCAGTAGTCGTAACAGGGTCTCCAATGAGCAGTTCTTC. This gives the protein CASSRNRVSNEQFF. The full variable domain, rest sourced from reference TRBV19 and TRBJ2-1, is DGGITQSPKYLFRKEGQNVTLSCEQNLNHDAMYWYRQDPGQGLRLIYYSQIVNDFQKGDIAEGYSVSREKKESFPLTVTSAQKNPTAFYLCASSRNRVSNEQFFGPGTRLTVL.

CDR3 sequence: CASRSDRAYEQYF. CDR3 in DNA: TGTGCCAGCAGATCGGACAGGGCGTACGAGCAGTACTTC. This sequence joins TRBV6-5 and TRBJ2-7; 8 bases are shared with TRBD1. CDR1 is MNHEY and CDR2 is SVGAGI in the germline V gene. The CDR3 totals 13 residues. J gave up 4 bases and V 6 bases, and 5 bases lay outside the gene matches.

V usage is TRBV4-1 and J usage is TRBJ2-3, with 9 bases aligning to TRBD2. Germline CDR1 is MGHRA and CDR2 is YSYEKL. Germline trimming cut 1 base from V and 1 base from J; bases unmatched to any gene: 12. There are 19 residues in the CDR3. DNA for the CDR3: TGCGCCAGCAGCCAAGTAGAAGCGGGGGGCGGTGGGGGCACAGATACGCAGTATTTT. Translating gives CASSQVEAGGGGGTDTQYF.

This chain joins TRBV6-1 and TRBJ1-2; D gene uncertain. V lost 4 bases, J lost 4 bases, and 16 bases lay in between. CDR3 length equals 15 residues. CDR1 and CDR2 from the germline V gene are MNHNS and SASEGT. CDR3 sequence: CASSVLSGVPYGYTF. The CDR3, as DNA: TGTGCCAGCAGTGTTTTGTCCGGGGTCCCCTATGGCTACACCTTC.

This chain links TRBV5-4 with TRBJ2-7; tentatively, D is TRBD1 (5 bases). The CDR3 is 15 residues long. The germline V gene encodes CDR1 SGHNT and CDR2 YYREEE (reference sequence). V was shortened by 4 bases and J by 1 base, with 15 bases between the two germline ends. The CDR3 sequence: CASSQGRDGSYEQYF. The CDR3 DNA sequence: TGTGCCAGCAGCCAGGGTAGGGATGGATCCTACGAGCAGTACTTC.

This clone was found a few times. The CDR3 is CASSLEGQGLEQYF. CDR3 coding DNA: TGCGCCAGCAGCTTGGAGGGACAGGGTCTCGAGCAGTACTTC. V is TRBV5-1 and J is TRBJ2-7, with 9 bases fitting TRBD1. Germline trimming cut 0 bases from V and 6 bases from J; bases unmatched to any gene: 4. The CDR3 sequence is 14 residues long. CDR1 SGHRS and CDR2 YFSETQ come from the germline V gene. Supplemented by reference TRBV5-1 and TRBJ2-7, the full variable domain reads KAGVTQTPRYLIKTRGQQVTLSCSPISGHRSVSWYQQTPGQGLQFLFEYFSETQRNKGNFPGRFSGRQFSNSRSEMNVSTLELGDSALYLCASSLEGQGLEQYFGPGTRLTVT.

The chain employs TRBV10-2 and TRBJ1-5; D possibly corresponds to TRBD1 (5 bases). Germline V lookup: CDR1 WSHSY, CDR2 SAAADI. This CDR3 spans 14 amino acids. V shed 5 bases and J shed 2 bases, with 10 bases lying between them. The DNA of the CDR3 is TGCGCCAGCAGTCGGCAGGGTGGCAATCAGCCCCAGCATTTT. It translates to CASSRQGGNQPQHF.

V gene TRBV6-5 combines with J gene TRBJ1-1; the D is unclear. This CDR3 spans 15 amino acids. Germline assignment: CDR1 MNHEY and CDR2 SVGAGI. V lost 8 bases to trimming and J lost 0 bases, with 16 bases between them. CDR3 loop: CASRDRINLNTEAFF. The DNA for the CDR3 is TGTGCCAGCCGGGATAGGATTAACCTGAACACTGAAGCTTTCTTT.

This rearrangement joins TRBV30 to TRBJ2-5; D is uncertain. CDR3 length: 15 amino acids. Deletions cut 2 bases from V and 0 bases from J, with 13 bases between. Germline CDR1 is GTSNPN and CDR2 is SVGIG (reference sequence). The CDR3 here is CAWSFQRGHQETQYF. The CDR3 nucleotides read TGTGCCTGGAGTTTCCAACGCGGACACCAAGAGACCCAGTACTTC.

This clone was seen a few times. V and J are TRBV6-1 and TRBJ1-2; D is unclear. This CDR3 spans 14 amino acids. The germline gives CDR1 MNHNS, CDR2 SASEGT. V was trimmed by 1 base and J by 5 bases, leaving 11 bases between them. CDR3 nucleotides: TGTGCCAGCAGTGAAGGGACCACCGTTTATGGCTACACCTTC. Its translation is CASSEGTTVYGYTF.

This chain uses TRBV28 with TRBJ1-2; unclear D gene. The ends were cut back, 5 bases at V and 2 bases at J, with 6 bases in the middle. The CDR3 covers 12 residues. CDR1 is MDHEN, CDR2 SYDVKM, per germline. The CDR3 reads CASSVMNYGYTF. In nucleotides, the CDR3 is TGTGCCAGCAGTGTGATGAACTATGGCTACACCTTC.

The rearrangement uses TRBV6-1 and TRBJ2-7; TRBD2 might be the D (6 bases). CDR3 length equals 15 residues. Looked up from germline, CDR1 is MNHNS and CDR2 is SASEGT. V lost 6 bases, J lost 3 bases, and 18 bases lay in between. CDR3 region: CASRDAGTGNYEQYF. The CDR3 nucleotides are TGTGCCAGCAGGGATGCCGGGACTGGGAACTACGAGCAGTACTTC.

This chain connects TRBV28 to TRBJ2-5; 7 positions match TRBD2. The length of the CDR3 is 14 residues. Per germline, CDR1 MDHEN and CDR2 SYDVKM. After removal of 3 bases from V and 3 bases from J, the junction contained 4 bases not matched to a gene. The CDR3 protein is CASSFYGREETQYF. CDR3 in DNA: TGTGCCAGCAGTTTCTATGGGAGGGAAGAGACCCAGTACTTC.

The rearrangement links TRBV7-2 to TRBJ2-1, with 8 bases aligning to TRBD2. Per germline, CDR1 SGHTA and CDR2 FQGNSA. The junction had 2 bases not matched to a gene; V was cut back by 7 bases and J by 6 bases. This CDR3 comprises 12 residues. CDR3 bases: TGTGCCAGCACCCTAGCGGGCAATGAGCAGTTCTTC. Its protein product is CASTLAGNEQFF.

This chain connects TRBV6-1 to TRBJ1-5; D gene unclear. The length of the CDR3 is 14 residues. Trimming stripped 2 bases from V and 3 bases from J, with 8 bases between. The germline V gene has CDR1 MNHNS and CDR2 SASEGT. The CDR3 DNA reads TGTGCCAGCAGTGAAAACAGCGTCAATCAGCCCCAGCATTTT. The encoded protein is CASSENSVNQPQHF.

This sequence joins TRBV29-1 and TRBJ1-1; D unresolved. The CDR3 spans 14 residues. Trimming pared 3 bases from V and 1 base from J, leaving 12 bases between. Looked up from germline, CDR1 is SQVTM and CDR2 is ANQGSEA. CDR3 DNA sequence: TGCAGCGTTGACGTAAGTAGGCGGAACACTGAAGCTTTCTTT. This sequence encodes CSVDVSRRNTEAFF. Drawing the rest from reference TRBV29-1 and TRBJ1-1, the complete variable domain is SAVISQKPSRDICQRGTSLTIQCQVDSQVTMMFWYRQQPGQSLTLIATANQGSEATYESGFVIDKFPISRPNLTFSTLTVSNMSPEDSSIYLCSVDVSRRNTEAFFGQGTRLTVV.

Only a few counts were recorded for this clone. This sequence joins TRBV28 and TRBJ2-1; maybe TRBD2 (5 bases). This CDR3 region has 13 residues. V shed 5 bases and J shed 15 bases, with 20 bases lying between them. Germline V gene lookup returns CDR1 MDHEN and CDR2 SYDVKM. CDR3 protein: CASSLRTLAIPFF. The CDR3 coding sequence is TGTGCCAGCAGTCTGAGGACTCTGGCCATCCCGTTCTTC.

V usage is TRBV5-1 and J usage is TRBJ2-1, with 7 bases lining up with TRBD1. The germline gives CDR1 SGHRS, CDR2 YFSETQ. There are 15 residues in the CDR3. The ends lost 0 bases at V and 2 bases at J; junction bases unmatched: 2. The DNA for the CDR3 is TGCGCCAGCAGCTTGGTGCAGGGGGCCTACAATGAGCAGTTCTTC. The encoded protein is CASSLVQGAYNEQFF.

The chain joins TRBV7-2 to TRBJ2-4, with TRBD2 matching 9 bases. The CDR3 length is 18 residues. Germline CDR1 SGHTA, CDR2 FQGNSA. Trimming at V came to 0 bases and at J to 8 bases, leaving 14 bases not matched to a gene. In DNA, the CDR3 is TGTGCCAGCAGCTTAGCCCTCGGGGGTAGCGGGAGAAGGGACATTCAGTACTTC. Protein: CASSLALGGSGRRDIQYF.